The 27 T cell receptor beta chains reported below all come from one sample, sequenced in a study of blood T cell repertoires in COVID-19. The assay was immunoSEQ multiplex PCR, and TCRdb's table has in-frame clones only and misses some. The sample has around 200,000 clones; about nine tenths are singletons. Sequencing used peripheral blood. The receptors were gathered from a woman in her forties or fifties with acute or convalescent COVID-19.

In nucleotides, the CDR3 is TGTGCCAGCAGTGACCTCCACAATGAGCAGTTCTTC. Translating gives CASSDLHNEQFF. V usage is TRBV6-4 and J usage is TRBJ2-1; D not resolved. CDR1 MRHNA and CDR2 SNTAGT come from the germline V gene. The CDR3 is 12 amino acids. V dropped 2 bases and J dropped 5 bases, with 4 bases sitting between them.

The chain has TRBV12-3 or TRBV12-4 and TRBJ2-5, with 8 positions matching TRBD1. The CDR3 is made up of 11 amino acids. J gave up 9 bases and V 5 bases, and 2 bases lay outside the gene matches. Here the CDR3 reads CASSKQGAQYF. CDR3 nucleotides: TGTGCCAGCAGTAAACAGGGGGCCCAGTACTTC.

The rearrangement uses TRBV7-9 and TRBJ2-7; weak D call: TRBD2 (6 bases). The CDR3 runs to 14 residues. The V gene's germline CDR1 is SEHNR and CDR2 FQNEAQ (reference sequence). With 2 bases removed from V and 4 bases from J, the gap between germline ends came to 12 bases. CDR3 coding DNA: TGTGCCAGCAGCTTAACAGCGGGCGTTTACGAGCAGTACTTC. This translates into CASSLTAGVYEQYF.

The count of this clone is one. This chain links TRBV7-8 with TRBJ1-1; D ambiguous. V lost 2 bases, J lost 1 base, and 5 bases lay in between. The CDR3 has 13 amino acids. Germline V gene lookup returns CDR1 SGHVS and CDR2 FQNEAQ. The CDR3 DNA sequence: TGTGCCAGCAGCTTACGACAGAACACTGAAGCTTTCTTT. This codes for CASSLRQNTEAFF.

The chain recombines TRBV5-6 with TRBJ1-1; no firm D call. Germline CDR1 reads SGHDT; CDR2 reads YYEEEE. The CDR3 covers 14 residues. The germline V and J ends were trimmed by 4 bases and 0 bases, with 10 bases remaining between them. The CDR3 bases are TGTGCCAGCAGCCCCTGGGCTCTGAACACTGAAGCTTTCTTT. Its translation: CASSPWALNTEAFF.

The rearrangement uses TRBV15 and TRBJ1-1, with D uncertain. The V gene lost 0 bases and the J gene lost 6 bases, with 14 bases spanning the gap. This CDR3 is 15 amino acids long. Germline loops: CDR1 LNHNV, CDR2 YYDKDF (reference sequence). The CDR3 nucleotides read TGTGCCACCAGCAGAGATGATGAGGGTTGGTCTGAAGCTTTCTTT. It translates to CATSRDDEGWSEAFF.

The chain is built from TRBV6-5 and TRBJ1-2, with D possibly matching TRBD1 (6 bases). Germline V gene sequence: CDR1 MNHEY, CDR2 SVGAGI. V was trimmed by 2 bases and J by 4 bases, leaving 11 bases between them. This CDR3 is 14 amino acids long. The CDR3 protein is CASSYRQAAYGYTF. As DNA, the CDR3 is TGTGCCAGCAGTTACCGACAGGCTGCCTATGGCTACACCTTC.

The chain recombines TRBV5-5 with TRBJ1-2; no clear D. Trimming removed 1 base from V and 0 bases from J, with 10 bases in between. The CDR3 has 15 amino acids. Germline lookup yields CDR1 SGHKS and CDR2 YYEKEE (reference sequence). CDR3 DNA: TGTGCCAGCAGCTTGCTACAGATTGCTAACTATGGCTACACCTTC. It yields the protein CASSLLQIANYGYTF.

The J gene is TRBJ2-2, the V gene TRBV12-3 or TRBV12-4, with a possible D match to TRBD2 (5 bases). V lost 5 bases to trimming and J lost 9 bases, with 13 bases between them. The CDR3 runs to 13 residues. This CDR3 is CASSASRRRELFF. CDR3 coding DNA: TGTGCCAGCAGTGCTTCCCGGAGGAGGGAGCTGTTTTTT.

The CDR3 DNA follows: TGTGCCTGGAGGACCAGCGGGACAGGGTCCTACCGCTATGGCTACACCTTC. This codes for CAWRTSGTGSYRYGYTF. V and J are TRBV30 and TRBJ1-2; 9 bases line up with TRBD1. With V trimmed by 3 bases and J by 4 bases, 15 bases remained unmatched. Germline V gene lookup returns CDR1 GTSNPN and CDR2 SVGIG (reference sequence). The CDR3 extends over 17 amino acids.

The rearrangement uses TRBV27 and TRBJ2-6; 9 nucleotides line up with TRBD2. Germline V gives CDR1 MNHEY, CDR2 SMNVEV (reference sequence). V lost 8 bases to trimming and J lost 0 bases; unmatched junction nucleotides: 23. This CDR3 has 22 residues. The CDR3 coding sequence is TGTGCCAGCTTTTCTTTCCTGCTAGCGGGACTGATACTTTACTCTGGGGCCAACGTCCTGACTTTC. This codes for CASFSFLLAGLILYSGANVLTF.

The CDR3 DNA follows: TGTGCCAGTAGAGGAAACCAGGGGGAAAAACTGTTTTTT. It codes for CASRGNQGEKLFF. This chain links TRBV19 with TRBJ1-4, with a tentative D call TRBD1 (6 bases). This CDR3 comprises 13 residues. Deletions cut 6 bases from V and 8 bases from J, with 13 bases between. Germline-derived CDR1 and CDR2 are LNHDA and SQIVND (reference sequence).

The chain recombines TRBV11-2 with TRBJ2-2; D remains unclear. Trimming took off 0 bases at V and 5 bases at J, with 10 bases between the two ends. This CDR3 region has 15 residues. Germline-derived CDR1 and CDR2 are SGHAT and FQNNGV. As DNA, the CDR3 is TGTGCCAGCAGCTTAGACGGGTTCGCTACCGGGGAGCTGTTTTTT. Translation: CASSLDGFATGELFF.

The chain couples TRBV7-6 to TRBJ2-2, with D possibly TRBD1 on 5 matching bases. Germline assignment: CDR1 SGHVS and CDR2 FNYEAQ. V was trimmed by 0 bases and J by 3 bases, leaving 11 bases between them. The CDR3 covers 16 residues. The CDR3 DNA is TGTGCCAGCAGCTTAGCGCCAGGGCGAGACACCGGGGAGCTGTTTTTT. Protein product: CASSLAPGRDTGELFF.

The chain uses TRBV14 and TRBJ2-1; 7 nucleotides align to TRBD2. Trimming at V came to 1 base and at J to 12 bases, leaving 12 bases not matched to a gene. The CDR3 loop spans 15 amino acids. Germline CDR1 reads SGHDN; CDR2 reads FVKESK. The CDR3 coding sequence is TGTGCCAGCAGCCAAGCGGGGACTACCTCAATGACGCAGTTCTTC. As protein: CASSQAGTTSMTQFF.

This clone has just one count. The CDR3 DNA follows: TGTGCCAGCAGCTTAGGAATAGACAAGACCTACGAGCAGTACTTC. Protein sequence: CASSLGIDKTYEQYF. This chain joins TRBV7-2 and TRBJ2-7, with D unresolved. Trimming took 1 base from V and 2 from J, leaving 12 bases between them. Germline lookup yields CDR1 SGHTA and CDR2 FQGNSA. This CDR3 has 15 residues.

There are a few counts of this clone. This sequence joins TRBV19 and TRBJ2-5; 8 bases are a match to TRBD1. Germline loops: CDR1 LNHDA, CDR2 SQIVND (reference sequence). Trimming cost V 4 bases and J 5 bases; bases outside gene matches: 9. This CDR3 has 15 residues. CDR3 amino acids: CASSRQGPAVETQYF. CDR3 nucleotide sequence: TGTGCCAGTAGTAGACAGGGGCCTGCGGTCGAGACCCAGTACTTC.

This clone showed up just a few times. The rearrangement joins TRBV14 to TRBJ2-7; 8 nucleotides line up with TRBD1. The trim removed 0 bases at V and 7 bases at J, leaving 11 bases unmatched. CDR1 and CDR2 (germline): SGHDN, FVKESK. The CDR3 extends over 16 amino acids. The CDR3 sequence is CASSQEVSQGAREQYF. The DNA of the CDR3 is TGTGCCAGCAGCCAAGAGGTATCTCAGGGGGCTAGAGAGCAGTACTTC.

The V call is TRBV6-7, the J call TRBJ2-7; D gene ambiguous. TRBV6-7 has ORF status, its function being uncertain. The V and J ends lost 7 bases and 3 bases respectively, with 13 bases between them. CDR3 length equals 13 residues. The CDR3, as DNA: TGTGCCAGCATCGCGATCAGGTACTACGAGCAGTACTTC. Its translation is CASIAIRYYEQYF.

V gene TRBV18 combines with J gene TRBJ2-3, with D tentatively TRBD2 (6 bases). Looked up from germline, CDR1 is KGHSH and CDR2 is LQKENI. Trimming took off 5 bases at V and 3 bases at J, with 12 bases between the two ends. The CDR3 covers 14 residues. CDR3 in DNA: TGTGCCAGCTCAATACTAGCAGCTACAGATACGCAGTATTTT. Its translation is CASSILAATDTQYF.

CDR3 amino acids: CAWRPGKDGYTF. The CDR3 nucleotides are TGTGCCTGGAGGCCAGGGAAGGATGGCTACACCTTC. The chain joins TRBV30 to TRBJ1-2; TRBD1 is a possible D gene (5 bases). The length of the CDR3 is 12 residues. V lost 3 bases, J lost 6 bases, and 11 bases lay in between. From germline, CDR1 is GTSNPN and CDR2 SVGIG (reference sequence).

This chain uses TRBV10-2 with TRBJ1-4; D is perhaps TRBD1 (5 bases). CDR3 size: 12 residues. CDR1 and CDR2 (germline): WSHSY, SAAADI. V lost 4 bases, J lost 10 bases, and 10 bases lay in between. The CDR3 DNA is TGCGCCAGCAGTGGGGCCGGGGGAAAACTGTTTTTT. Translation gives CASSGAGGKLFF.

This clone has only one observation. The rearrangement joins TRBV30 to TRBJ2-7; D possibly corresponds to TRBD2 (5 bases). The CDR3 covers 13 residues. Trimming pared 4 bases from V and 0 bases from J, leaving 10 bases between. Germline V gene data show CDR1 as GTSNPN and CDR2 as SVGIG (reference sequence). Here the CDR3 reads CAWNIGGSYEQYF. CDR3 nucleotide sequence: TGTGCCTGGAACATTGGAGGCTCCTACGAGCAGTACTTC.

The chain recombines TRBV7-3 with TRBJ1-1; 10 bases agree with TRBD1. Germline V CDR1 and CDR2: SGHTA, FQGTGA. V shed 5 bases, J shed 1 base, and the junction held 4 bases outside the gene matches. This CDR3 comprises 15 residues. CDR3 nucleotide sequence: TGTGCCAGCAGCCTGACAGGGGGCGCGAACACTGAAGCTTTCTTT. Translation: CASSLTGGANTEAFF.

The chain links TRBV24-1 to TRBJ2-3, with TRBD2 matching over 12 bases. Losses at the gene ends were 3 bases for V and 6 bases for J; bases not matched to a gene: 12. The CDR3 runs to 18 residues. Germline-derived CDR1 and CDR2 are KGHDR and SFDVKD. CDR3: CATSDTPLAGGQADTQYF. DNA for the CDR3: TGTGCCACCAGTGATACCCCTCTAGCGGGGGGGCAGGCGGATACGCAGTATTTT.

The V gene is TRBV7-9, the J gene TRBJ2-7; D not certain. Trimming took off 1 base at V and 4 bases at J, with 5 bases between the two ends. Germline CDR1 SEHNR, CDR2 FQNEAQ (reference sequence). The CDR3 has 12 residues. DNA for the CDR3: TGTGCCAGCAGCTTAGGGCGGTACGAGCAGTACTTC. Its protein product is CASSLGRYEQYF.

The rearrangement links TRBV2 to TRBJ1-2; no clear D. This CDR3 contains 14 residues. Trimming left V 1 base short and J 5 bases short, with 11 bases between. Germline V lookup: CDR1 SNHLY, CDR2 FYNNEI. The CDR3 DNA reads as TGTGCCAGCAGTGAAGGGAGGGCCTTATATGGCTACACCTTC. Protein product: CASSEGRALYGYTF.